Following are 27 T cell receptor beta chains from one sample sequenced in a study of blood T cells in healthy people across ages. A second PCR of 7 to 11 cycles used a sample-barcoded 5' primer and a J-beta primer mix. TCRdb called the 5' RACE reads again in MiXCR, with one record for every CDR3 protein. The repertoire has some 1.5 million distinct CDR3 sequences, approximately 30% of them found once; the top ten carry 7.7%. Specimen: blood. The receptors stem from a woman in her twenties or thirties in good health.

To note about this clonotype: The junction and the germline gene differ at one end; a read error may be behind it. The V call is TRBV7-2, the J call TRBJ2-3; no definite D call. Looked up from germline, CDR1 is SGHTA and CDR2 is FQGNSA. CDR3 length equals 12 residues. The CDR3 DNA reads as TGTGCCAGCAGCCCTTACACAGATGCGCAGTATTTT. Protein product: CASSPYTDAQYF.

The chain joins TRBV3-1 to TRBJ1-2; weak D call: TRBD1 (5 bases). Trimming removed 4 bases at V and 3 bases at J, with 12 bases between. Germline V gene sequence: CDR1 LGHDT, CDR2 YNNKEL (reference sequence). The CDR3 loop spans 14 amino acids. CDR3 nucleotides: TGTGCCAGCAGCCCCCATTCGGGGGACTATGGCTACACCTTC. Its protein product is CASSPHSGDYGYTF.

This clonotype turned up a few times. This clone may be a read error of a much larger clone one base away. V is TRBV12-3 or TRBV12-4 and J is TRBJ2-7; 8 bases align to TRBD2. J was trimmed by 1 base and V by 5 bases; bases with no gene match: 7. This CDR3 has 15 amino acids. CDR3 protein: CASSANGGASYEQYF. Written as DNA, the CDR3 is TGTGCCAGCAGTGCTAACGGGGGGGCGTCCTACGAGCAGTACTTC.

The chain is built from TRBV20-1 and TRBJ2-1; D is undetermined. V lost 7 bases, J lost 13 bases, and 8 bases lay in between. The CDR3 extends over 8 amino acids. The germline gives CDR1 DFQATT, CDR2 SNEGSKA (reference sequence). Here the CDR3 reads CSELAQFF. The CDR3 region has the DNA TGCAGTGAGCTCGCACAGTTCTTC.

This clonotype was counted many times. The CDR3 nucleotides read TGTGCCAGCAGCTTAAGTGGAAGTGCCGGTGAGCAGTTCTTC. The encoded protein is CASSLSGSAGEQFF. V is TRBV7-2 and J is TRBJ2-1; D is unresolved. The CDR3 has 14 residues. Germline-derived CDR1 and CDR2 are SGHTA and FQGNSA. The V gene lost 2 bases and the J gene lost 9 bases, with 14 bases spanning the gap.

This clonotype was seen repeatedly, ten times or more. The chain is built from TRBV29-1 and TRBJ2-5, with D unresolved. Germline CDR1 and CDR2: SQVTM and ANQGSEA. V was trimmed by 7 bases and J by 1 base, leaving 13 bases between them. The CDR3 totals 13 residues. The CDR3 coding sequence is TGCAGCGGATGTAGGGAAGCCCAAGAGACCCAGTACTTC. This translates into CSGCREAQETQYF. Together with reference TRBV29-1 and TRBJ2-5, the CDR3 gives the full variable domain: SAVISQKPSRDICQRGTSLTIQCQVDSQVTMMFWYRQQPGQSLTLIATANQGSEATYESGFVIDKFPISRPNLTFSTLTVSNMSPEDSSIYLCSGCREAQETQYFGPGTRLLVL.

This sequence joins TRBV3-1 and TRBJ2-1; D might be TRBD2 (5 bases). The CDR3 has 14 residues. Between the trimmed V and J ends, which lost 1 base and 10 bases, there was a span of 14 bases. CDR1 and CDR2 (germline): LGHDT, YNNKEL (reference sequence). The CDR3 protein is CASSQGLQSGEQFF. CDR3 coding DNA: TGTGCCAGCAGCCAAGGACTACAGAGTGGGGAGCAGTTCTTC.

This clonotype occurred a few times. The chain uses TRBV4-3 and TRBJ2-3; D not resolved. The CDR3 extends over 14 amino acids. Deletions cut 1 base from V and 4 bases from J, with 9 bases between. From germline, CDR1 is LGHNA and CDR2 YSLEER. The CDR3 here is CASSQGKGSDTQYF. CDR3 sequence (DNA): TGCGCCAGCAGCCAAGGGAAGGGATCAGATACGCAGTATTTT.

In its sample, this clonotype was seen a few times. The chain combines TRBV20-1 with TRBJ2-7, with 9 bases aligning to TRBD2. The V gene end was trimmed by 0 bases and the J gene end by 4 bases; junction bases not matched to a gene: 7. CDR1 DFQATT and CDR2 SNEGSKA come from the germline V gene (reference sequence). The CDR3 loop spans 15 amino acids. CDR3 sequence reads: CSAREVAGEKYEQYF. CDR3 sequence (DNA): TGCAGTGCTAGAGAGGTAGCGGGAGAAAAATACGAGCAGTACTTC.

This clonotype was seen many times. V is TRBV6-6 and J is TRBJ2-5; D may be TRBD1 or TRBD2 (5 bases each). This CDR3 is built from 16 residues. Germline loops: CDR1 MNHNY, CDR2 SVGAGI (reference sequence). The V end lost 5 bases, the J end lost 4 bases, and 20 bases lay between the germline ends. The CDR3 loop is CASSQGGLPRGETQYF. CDR3 coding DNA: TGTGCCAGCAGTCAAGGAGGCCTTCCAAGGGGAGAGACCCAGTACTTC.

The chain employs TRBV6-2 or TRBV6-3 and TRBJ2-7; D is possibly TRBD1 (5 bases). The germline CDR1 and CDR2 sequences are MNHEY and SVGEGT. The CDR3 is 15 residues long. Trimming shortened V by 3 bases and J by 0 bases, and 12 bases separated the two germline ends. CDR3: CASSYNEDNSYEQYF. CDR3 bases: TGTGCCAGCAGTTATAATGAGGACAACTCCTACGAGCAGTACTTC.

This chain connects TRBV7-2 to TRBJ2-7; D gene uncertain. The germline CDR1 and CDR2 sequences are SGHTA and FQGNSA. V was pared by 5 bases and J by 6 bases, with 14 bases between. The CDR3 runs to 13 residues. Here the CDR3 reads CASSPDGDGEQYF. CDR3 DNA sequence: TGTGCCAGCAGCCCGGACGGTGATGGCGAGCAGTACTTC.

Of note for this clonotype: This clone may be a read error of a much larger clone one base away. The V and J genes are TRBV29-1 and TRBJ2-6; D not resolved. Trimming left V 4 bases short and J 6 bases short, with 10 bases between. Germline V gene data show CDR1 as SQVTM and CDR2 as ANQGSEA. This CDR3 region has 13 residues. The CDR3 loop is CSVVRAEANVLTF. CDR3 DNA: TGCAGCGTTGTGAGAGCTGAGGCCAACGTCCTGACTTTC.

The chain carries TRBV7-2 and TRBJ2-7; TRBD1 agrees at 7 bases. V shed 4 bases, J shed 1 base, and the junction held 10 bases outside the gene matches. CDR1 is SGHTA and CDR2 is FQGNSA in the germline V gene. There are 16 residues in the CDR3. In DNA form, the CDR3 reads TGTGCCAGCAGCTACGGGTGGCAGGGGGAGTCCTACGAGCAGTACTTC. It yields the protein CASSYGWQGESYEQYF. Supplemented by reference TRBV7-2 and TRBJ2-7, the full variable domain reads GAGVSQSPSNKVTEKGKDVELRCDPISGHTALYWYRQSLGQGLEFLIYFQGNSAPDKSGLPSDRFSAERTGGSVSTLTIQRTQQEDSAVYLCASSYGWQGESYEQYFGPGTRLTVT.

The V and J genes are TRBV7-9 and TRBJ2-1; D may be TRBD2 (5 bases). V was cut by 5 bases and J by 8 bases, with 25 bases left in between. Germline lookup yields CDR1 SEHNR and CDR2 FQNEAQ (reference sequence). CDR3 length: 17 residues. CDR3 amino acids: CASSHLGSSHRYHEQFF. The CDR3 DNA reads TGTGCCAGCAGCCACCTTGGGTCTAGCCATAGGTACCATGAGCAGTTCTTC.

This sequence joins TRBV5-6 and TRBJ2-5, with D tentatively TRBD2 (7 bases). Gene TRBJ2-7 matches the end of the DNA better, so the J call may be wrong. The CDR3 extends over 14 amino acids. CDR1 and CDR2 (germline): SGHDT, YYEEEE. In DNA form, the CDR3 reads TGTGCCAGCATCCGAGGGGGGGCGGGGTACGAGCAGTACTTC. This codes for CASIRGGAGYEQYF.

This clonotype appeared a few times. The rearrangement uses TRBV20-1 and TRBJ2-3, with a tentative D call TRBD1 (6 bases). Trimming took 7 bases from V and 1 from J, leaving 9 bases between them. The germline V gene encodes CDR1 DFQATT and CDR2 SNEGSKA (reference sequence). The CDR3 consists of 12 residues. The CDR3 DNA follows: TGCAGTGTGTGGGGGCGCACAGATACGCAGTATTTT. This translates into CSVWGRTDTQYF.

CDR3 amino acids: CASSEGPNAEQFF. CDR3 DNA: TGCGCCAGCAGCGAGGGACCCAACGCCGAGCAGTTCTTC. This rearrangement joins TRBV5-1 to TRBJ2-1; D is tentatively TRBD1 or TRBD2 (5 bases each). V was shortened by 4 bases and J by 10 bases, with 15 bases between the two germline ends. Germline V gene sequence: CDR1 SGHRS, CDR2 YFSETQ. CDR3 length: 13 residues.

This clonotype was counted a single time. One junction end disagrees with the germline gene, perhaps due to a read error. This chain joins TRBV29-1 and TRBJ1-6; TRBD1 matches 9 bases. Germline V gene sequence: CDR1 SQVTM, CDR2 ANQGSEA. There are 15 residues in the CDR3. The CDR3 bases are TGCAGCATTTCGGCCGGGACAGGGTTAAGTTCACTCCTCCACTTT. It is translated as CSISAGTGLSSLLHF.

This clonotype was seen a handful of times. The chain joins TRBV5-1 to TRBJ2-7; D remains unclear. The CDR3 totals 15 residues. CDR1 is SGHRS and CDR2 is YFSETQ in the germline V gene. V lost 2 bases and J 2 bases, leaving 14 bases between the germline ends. The CDR3 sequence is CASSFIPSEAYEQYF. The CDR3 coding sequence is TGCGCCAGCAGCTTTATACCTTCCGAAGCCTACGAGCAGTACTTC. The complete variable domain, with remaining parts taken from reference TRBV5-1 and TRBJ2-7, reads KAGVTQTPRYLIKTRGQQVTLSCSPISGHRSVSWYQQTPGQGLQFLFEYFSETQRNKGNFPGRFSGRQFSNSRSEMNVSTLELGDSALYLCASSFIPSEAYEQYFGPGTRLTVT.

The chain combines TRBV6-1 with TRBJ2-4; 8 bases agree with TRBD1. Germline trimming cut 5 bases from V and 8 bases from J; bases unmatched to any gene: 8. Germline CDR1 is MNHNS and CDR2 is SASEGT. This CDR3 contains 14 residues. The DNA of the CDR3 is TGTGCCAGCAGTAGGAAGGACAGGGTGGACATTCAGTACTTC. This codes for CASSRKDRVDIQYF.

This clonotype was recorded a few times. V usage is TRBV4-1 and J usage is TRBJ2-7; D might be TRBD1 or TRBD2, each matching 5 bases. Trimming left V 0 bases short and J 7 bases short, with 19 bases between. CDR3 length: 16 amino acids. The germline gives CDR1 MGHRA, CDR2 YSYEKL. Here the CDR3 DNA reads TGCGCCAGCAGCCAAGATGGAGGCCAGGGAATTCGGGAGCAGTACTTC. Its translation is CASSQDGGQGIREQYF.

DNA of the CDR3: TGTGCCAGCAGCTCGGACACTTACCAAGAGATCCAGTTCTTC. Translating it yields CASSSDTYQEIQFF. The chain combines TRBV5-5 with TRBJ2-1; possibly TRBD1 for D (5 bases). Trimming removed 3 bases from V and 13 bases from J, with 20 bases in between. Germline V gene lookup returns CDR1 SGHKS and CDR2 YYEKEE (reference sequence). The CDR3 covers 14 residues.

This clonotype was counted at least ten times. The chain combines TRBV5-1 with TRBJ1-2; TRBD1 is a possible D gene (6 bases). This CDR3 has 12 amino acids. The ends were cut back, 2 bases at V and 8 bases at J, with 10 bases in the middle. The germline V gene encodes CDR1 SGHRS and CDR2 YFSETQ. The CDR3 sequence is CASSLQGEGYTF. CDR3 nucleotide sequence: TGCGCCAGCAGCTTACAGGGTGAGGGCTACACCTTC.

With respect to this clonotype: A read error may produce the germline difference seen at one junction end. CDR3 region: CASPPSGVSNQPQHF. As DNA, the CDR3 is TGTGCCAGCCCACCCTCGGGGGTGAGCAATCAGCCCCAGCATTTT. V gene TRBV18 combines with J gene TRBJ1-5; perhaps TRBD1 as D (5 bases). Germline CDR1 is KGHSH and CDR2 is LQKENI. The CDR3 spans 15 residues.

This clonotype was counted only a few times. The CDR3 DNA reads TGTGCCAGCAGCTTAGCCCAAAGCGGGAGGAACTACGAGCAGTACTTC. This gives the protein CASSLAQSGRNYEQYF. The chain carries TRBV11-2 and TRBJ2-7; 9 nucleotides match TRBD2. The V gene's germline CDR1 is SGHAT and CDR2 FQNNGV. V trimming: 1 base; J trimming: 3 bases; junction bases outside the gene matches: 7. The CDR3 totals 16 residues.

The chain combines TRBV5-1 with TRBJ2-6; TRBD1 agrees at 12 bases. The junction had 17 bases not matched to a gene; V was cut back by 4 bases and J by 0 bases. The CDR3 has 22 residues. Germline assignment: CDR1 SGHRS and CDR2 YFSETQ. For the CDR3, the DNA is TGCGCCAGCAGCCTGACCGGGGACAGGGGGCGTCTGGATTACTCTGGGGCCAACGTCCTGACTTTC. Its translation is CASSLTGDRGRLDYSGANVLTF.